A single TCR beta chain is shown here with its context. This sample is part of a study of blood T cell repertoires in COVID-19. The overall study: Nucleic acid was either cDNA or gDNA, and it came from T cells, B-cell-depleted T cells, or PBMCs.

With 4 bases removed from V and 6 bases from J, the gap between germline ends came to 14 bases. The CDR3 contains 14 residues. Germline V gene sequence: CDR1 SGHRS, CDR2 YFSETQ. Repertoires were generated with immunoSEQ multiplex PCR, while TCRdb's copy carries only in-frame clones and drops some. The sample lists roughly 280,000 clones, roughly 80% occurring once. The gene calls are TRBV5-1 and TRBJ2-1, with a possible D match to TRBD2 (7 bases). The TCR was taken from a man aged 55 to 69 who had recovered from COVID-19. Sequencing input: peripheral blood. CDR3 sequence (DNA): TGCGCCAGCAGCCAAGGGGGGGGCCGCAATGAGCAGTTCTTC. Its translation is CASSQGGGRNEQFF.